This TCR beta chain is drawn from a study of blood T cell repertoires in COVID-19. Study background: Collection of acute and convalescent COVID-19 samples took place in the United States, Italy and Spain. T cells, B-cell-depleted T cells, or PBMCs provided the cDNA or gDNA that served as material.

Germline trimming cut 2 bases from V and 10 bases from J; bases unmatched to any gene: 6. The CDR3 has 14 residues. CDR1 MNHEY and CDR2 SVGAGI come from the germline V gene. In Seattle, patients joined the study during active infection and were tracked longitudinally. In the authors' workflow: How many nucleated cells were present was estimated from reference gene primer amplification. The assay was immunoSEQ multiplex PCR, and TCRdb's table has in-frame clones only and misses some. For V, J and clone size, that table is used; D and trimming come from the DNA. The repertoire holds more than 200,000 clones, about 85% seen once, with 8% to 11% in the top ten.

The clonotype comes from an elderly woman with COVID-19, enrolled during active disease. The chain has TRBV6-5 and TRBJ2-1; 9 bases match TRBD2. Sequencing was carried out using peripheral blood. The CDR3 DNA sequence: TGTGCCAGCAGTTACCTAGCGGGGAGGGTGGAGCAGTTCTTC. This codes for CASSYLAGRVEQFF.